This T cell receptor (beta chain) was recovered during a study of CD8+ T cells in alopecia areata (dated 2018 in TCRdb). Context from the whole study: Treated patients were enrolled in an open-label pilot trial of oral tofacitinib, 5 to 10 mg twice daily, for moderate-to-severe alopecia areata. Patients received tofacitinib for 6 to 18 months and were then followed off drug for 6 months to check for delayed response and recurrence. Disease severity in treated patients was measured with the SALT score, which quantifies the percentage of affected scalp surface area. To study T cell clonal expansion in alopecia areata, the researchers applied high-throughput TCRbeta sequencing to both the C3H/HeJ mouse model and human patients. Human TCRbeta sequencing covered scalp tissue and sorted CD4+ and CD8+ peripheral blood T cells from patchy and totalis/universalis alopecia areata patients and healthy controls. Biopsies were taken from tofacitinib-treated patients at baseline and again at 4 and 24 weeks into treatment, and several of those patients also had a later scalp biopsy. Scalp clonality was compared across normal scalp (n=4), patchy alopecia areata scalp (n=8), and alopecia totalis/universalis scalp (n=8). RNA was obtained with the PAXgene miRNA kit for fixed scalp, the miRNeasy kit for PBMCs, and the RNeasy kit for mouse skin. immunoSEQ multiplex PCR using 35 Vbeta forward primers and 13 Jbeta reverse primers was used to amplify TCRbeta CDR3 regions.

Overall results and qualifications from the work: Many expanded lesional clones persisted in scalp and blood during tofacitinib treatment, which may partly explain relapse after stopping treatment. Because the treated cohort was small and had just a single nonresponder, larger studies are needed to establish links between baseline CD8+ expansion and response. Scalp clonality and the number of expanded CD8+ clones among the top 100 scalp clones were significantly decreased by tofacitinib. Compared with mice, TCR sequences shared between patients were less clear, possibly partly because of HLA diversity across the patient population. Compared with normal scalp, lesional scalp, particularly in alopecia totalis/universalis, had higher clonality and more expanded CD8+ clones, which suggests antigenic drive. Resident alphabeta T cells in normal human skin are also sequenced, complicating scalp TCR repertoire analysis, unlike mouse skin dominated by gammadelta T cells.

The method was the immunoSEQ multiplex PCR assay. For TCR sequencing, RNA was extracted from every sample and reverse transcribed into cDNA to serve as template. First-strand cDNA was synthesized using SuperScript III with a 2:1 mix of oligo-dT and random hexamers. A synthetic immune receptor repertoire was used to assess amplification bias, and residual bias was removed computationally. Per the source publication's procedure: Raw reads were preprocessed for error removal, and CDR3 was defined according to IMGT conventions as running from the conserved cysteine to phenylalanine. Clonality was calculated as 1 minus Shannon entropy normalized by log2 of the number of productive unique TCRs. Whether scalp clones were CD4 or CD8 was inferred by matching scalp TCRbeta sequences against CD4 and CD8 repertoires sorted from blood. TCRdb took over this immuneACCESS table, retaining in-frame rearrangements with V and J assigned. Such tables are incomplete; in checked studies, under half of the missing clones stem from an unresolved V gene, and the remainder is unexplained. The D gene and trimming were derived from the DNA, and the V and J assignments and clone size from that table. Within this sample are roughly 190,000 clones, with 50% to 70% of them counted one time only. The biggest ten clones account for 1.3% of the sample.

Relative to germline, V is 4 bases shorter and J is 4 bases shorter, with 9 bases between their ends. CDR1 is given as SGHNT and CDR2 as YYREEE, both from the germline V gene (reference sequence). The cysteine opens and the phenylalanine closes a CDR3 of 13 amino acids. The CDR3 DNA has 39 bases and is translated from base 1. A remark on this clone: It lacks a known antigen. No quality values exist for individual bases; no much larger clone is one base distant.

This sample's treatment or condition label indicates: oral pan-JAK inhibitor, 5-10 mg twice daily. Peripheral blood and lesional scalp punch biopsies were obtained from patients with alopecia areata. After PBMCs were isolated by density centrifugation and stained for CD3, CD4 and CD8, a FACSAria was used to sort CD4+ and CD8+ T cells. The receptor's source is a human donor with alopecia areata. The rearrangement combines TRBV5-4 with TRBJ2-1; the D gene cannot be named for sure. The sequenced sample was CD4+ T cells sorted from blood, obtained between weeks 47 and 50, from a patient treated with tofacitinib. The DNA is TGTGCCAGCAGCGTGGGCCCATACAATGAGCAGTTCTTC. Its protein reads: CASSVGPYNEQFF.